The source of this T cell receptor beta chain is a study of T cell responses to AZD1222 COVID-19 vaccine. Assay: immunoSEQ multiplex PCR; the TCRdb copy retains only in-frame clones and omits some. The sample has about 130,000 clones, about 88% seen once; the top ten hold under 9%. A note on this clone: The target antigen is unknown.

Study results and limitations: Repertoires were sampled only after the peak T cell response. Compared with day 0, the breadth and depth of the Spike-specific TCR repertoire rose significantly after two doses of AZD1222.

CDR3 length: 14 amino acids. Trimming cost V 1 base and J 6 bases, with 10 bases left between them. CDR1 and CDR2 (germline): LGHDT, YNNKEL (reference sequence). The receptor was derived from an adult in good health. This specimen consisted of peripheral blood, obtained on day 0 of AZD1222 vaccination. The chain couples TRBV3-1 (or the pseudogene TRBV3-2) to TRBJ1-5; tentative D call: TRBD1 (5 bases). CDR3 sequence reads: CASSQGGTRQPQHF. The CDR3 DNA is TGTGCCAGCAGCCAAGGTGGGACCCGTCAGCCCCAGCATTTT.